This T cell receptor (beta chain) was sequenced in a study of a mutant IDH1 vaccine in newly diagnosed glioma. For the study at large: It was radiotherapy, temozolomide, or both that patients received previously, with most receiving both. Study conclusions and caveats: Top peripheral T cell clonotype shifts appeared unrelated to pseudoprogression.

Documented time point: baseline, week 1 (first vaccination visit). Treatment denoted: pre-vaccination baseline after standard-of-care therapy. The donor cohort comprised cases of new WHO grade 3 or 4 IDH1-mutant, ATRX-lost astrocytoma. V was shortened by 2 bases and J by 0 bases, with 17 bases between the two germline ends. The germline V gene has CDR1 SGHNT and CDR2 YYREEE (reference sequence). This CDR3 comprises 17 residues. Assay: immunoSEQ multiplex PCR; the TCRdb copy retains only in-frame clones and omits some. The profile shows 30,000 to 40,000 clones, over 60% of them singletons. As for this clone: What it recognizes is unknown.

V is TRBV5-4 and J is TRBJ1-2, with D hard to call. The sequencing used peripheral blood mononuclear cells (PBMCs), collected from a glioma patient treated with radiotherapy, temozolomide or both. This clonotype originated in a man aged 45-65 years with glioma. Some clones in this sample may be carry-over from other donors' samples. CDR3 protein: CASSFSFPDKPNYGYTF. The CDR3 nucleotides are TGTGCCAGCAGCTTCTCCTTCCCCGACAAACCTAACTATGGCTACACCTTC.